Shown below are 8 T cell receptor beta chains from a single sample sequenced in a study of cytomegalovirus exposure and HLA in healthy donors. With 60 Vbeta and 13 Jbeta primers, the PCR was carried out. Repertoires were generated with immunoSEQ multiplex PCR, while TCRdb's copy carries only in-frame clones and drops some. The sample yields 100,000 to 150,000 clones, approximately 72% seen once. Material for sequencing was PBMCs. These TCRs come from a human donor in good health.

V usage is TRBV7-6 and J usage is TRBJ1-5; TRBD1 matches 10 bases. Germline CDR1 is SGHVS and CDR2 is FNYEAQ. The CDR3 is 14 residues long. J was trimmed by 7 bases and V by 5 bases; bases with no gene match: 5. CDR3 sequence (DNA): TGTGCCAGCAGCACCGGGACAGGGGACCAGCCCCAGCATTTT. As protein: CASSTGTGDQPQHF.

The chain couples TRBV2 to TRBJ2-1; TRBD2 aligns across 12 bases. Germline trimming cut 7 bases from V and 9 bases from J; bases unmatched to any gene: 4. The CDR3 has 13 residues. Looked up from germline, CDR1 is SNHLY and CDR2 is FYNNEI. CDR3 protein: CASTRLAGVEQFF. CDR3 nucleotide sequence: TGTGCCAGCACCAGACTAGCGGGAGTTGAGCAGTTCTTC.

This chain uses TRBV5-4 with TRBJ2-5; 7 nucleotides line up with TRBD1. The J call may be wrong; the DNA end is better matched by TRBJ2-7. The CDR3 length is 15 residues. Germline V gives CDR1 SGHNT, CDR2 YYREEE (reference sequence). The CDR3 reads CASSSVRGQLGEQYF. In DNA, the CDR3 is TGTGCCAGCAGCTCAGTCAGGGGACAGCTTGGCGAGCAGTACTTC.

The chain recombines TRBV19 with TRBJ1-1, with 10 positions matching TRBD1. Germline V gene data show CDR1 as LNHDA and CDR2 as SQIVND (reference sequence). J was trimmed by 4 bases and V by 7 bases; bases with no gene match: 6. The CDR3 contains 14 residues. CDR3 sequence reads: CASTQTGGFTEAFF. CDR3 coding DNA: TGTGCCAGTACCCAGACAGGGGGCTTCACTGAAGCTTTCTTT.

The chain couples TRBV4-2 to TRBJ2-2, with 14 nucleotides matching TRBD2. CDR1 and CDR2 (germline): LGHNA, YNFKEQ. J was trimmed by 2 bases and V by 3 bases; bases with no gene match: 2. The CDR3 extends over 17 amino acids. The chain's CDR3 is CASSQTSGGANTGELFF. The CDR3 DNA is TGTGCCAGCAGCCAGACTAGCGGGGGGGCCAACACCGGGGAGCTGTTTTTT.

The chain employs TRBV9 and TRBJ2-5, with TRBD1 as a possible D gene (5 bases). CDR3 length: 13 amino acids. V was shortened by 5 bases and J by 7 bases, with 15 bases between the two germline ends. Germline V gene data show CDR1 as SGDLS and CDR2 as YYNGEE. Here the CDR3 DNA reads TGTGCCAGCAGTGCCCAGGGATCGGGGACCCAGTACTTC. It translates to CASSAQGSGTQYF.

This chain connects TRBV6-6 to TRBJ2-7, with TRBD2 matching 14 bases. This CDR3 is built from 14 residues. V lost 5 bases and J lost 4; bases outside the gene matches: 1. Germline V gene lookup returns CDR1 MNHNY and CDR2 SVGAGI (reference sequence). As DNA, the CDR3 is TGTGCCAGCAGTGGGACTAGCGGGGGTTACGAGCAGTACTTC. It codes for CASSGTSGGYEQYF.

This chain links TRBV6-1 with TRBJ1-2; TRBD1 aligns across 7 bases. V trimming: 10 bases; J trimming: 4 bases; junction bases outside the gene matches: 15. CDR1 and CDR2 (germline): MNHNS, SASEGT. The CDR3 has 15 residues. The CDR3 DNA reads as TGTGCCACCTATTCAGGGGGATTTGGTGGCTATGGCTACACCTTC. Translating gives CATYSGGFGGYGYTF.